The clone carrying this TCR beta chain appeared a few times. Its antigen is not known. This CDR3 is built from 13 residues. V was trimmed by 6 bases and J by 7 bases, leaving 15 bases between them. UMIs and sample barcodes were carried by the TCR alpha and TCR beta cDNA libraries that 5'RACE produced using constant-segment primers. TCRdb itself ran the 5' RACE reads through MiXCR, one entry per CDR3 protein. The sample has some 300,000 distinct CDR3 sequences, roughly a fifth seen once. The sample belongs to a study of T-cell memory formation after mild COVID-19. Looking at the study overall: Largely donor-specific TCR clusters were found. Study results and caveats: CD4/CD8 balance characterized clones contracting day 15 to 85, and CD4+ skew characterized later expanders.

This receptor was identified in a man aged 18 to 30 who had mild COVID-19 (a few samples of this study predate the infection). Cell type and time point are not known. The V gene is TRBV12-3 or TRBV12-4, the J gene TRBJ1-2; D gene uncertain. The material sequenced was PBMCs or a T cell subset sorted from them (not recorded which). CDR3: CASSRTPGRGYTF. In DNA form, the CDR3 reads TGTGCCAGCAGCCGGACCCCTGGACGTGGCTACACCTTC.